The 13 T cell receptor beta chains given below trace back to one sample, sequenced in a study of response to subunit inactivated influenza vaccine. TCRdb redid the calling of the RT-PCR reads with MiXCR, one entry per CDR3 protein. The sample records about 650,000 distinct CDR3 sequences, around 13% being singletons. The sequences come from PBMCs from blood, collected about 14 days before vaccination. Receptors were obtained from a man aged 50 to 60 who received an inactivated influenza vaccine.

This clonotype appeared many times. V usage is TRBV12-3 or TRBV12-4 and J usage is TRBJ1-3; D unclear. The ends were cut back, 3 bases at V and 2 bases at J, with 5 bases in the middle. The CDR3 runs to 13 residues. The CDR3 bases are TGTGCCAGCAGTTTGGGCGCTGGAAACACCATATATTTT. This encodes CASSLGAGNTIYF.

This chain connects TRBV4-1 to TRBJ2-2; 7 nucleotides line up with TRBD2. The CDR3 sequence is 16 residues long. J gave up 4 bases and V 3 bases, and 8 bases lay outside the gene matches. Germline V gene sequence: CDR1 MGHRA, CDR2 YSYEKL. Here the CDR3 DNA reads TGCGCCAGCAGCCACCTTGGCGGGAGCCCCACCGGGGAGCTGTTTTTT. It is translated as CASSHLGGSPTGELFF.

This clonotype occurred a few times. The rearrangement uses TRBV11-1 and TRBJ2-1; a possible D gene is TRBD2 (6 bases). V gave up 4 bases and J gave up 4 bases, with 11 bases separating them. Per the germline V gene, CDR1 is SGHAT and CDR2 is FQDESV (reference sequence). CDR3 length: 14 amino acids. CDR3 sequence (DNA): TGTGCCAGCAGCTCCCTGCGGGGTTACAATGAGCAGTTCTTC. Translating gives CASSSLRGYNEQFF.

Only a few counts were recorded for this clonotype. This chain connects TRBV5-1 to TRBJ2-7, with D possibly being TRBD1 (6 bases). Germline V gene lookup returns CDR1 SGHRS and CDR2 YFSETQ. Trimming shortened V by 0 bases and J by 3 bases, and 13 bases separated the two germline ends. The CDR3 is 15 residues long. As DNA, the CDR3 is TGCGCCAGCAGCTTGGCAGGGGATGTTGGCTACGAGCAGTACTTC. Its translation: CASSLAGDVGYEQYF.

There are a few counts of this clonotype. The chain employs TRBV29-1 and TRBJ2-7, with TRBD1 matching over 11 bases. V trimming: 4 bases; J trimming: 2 bases; junction bases outside the gene matches: 1. CDR1 and CDR2 from the germline V gene are SQVTM and ANQGSEA. The CDR3 has 13 residues. CDR3 protein: CSVAGQGAYEQYF. CDR3 sequence (DNA): TGCAGCGTTGCGGGACAGGGGGCCTACGAGCAGTACTTC.

This clonotype showed up many times. The chain joins TRBV15 to TRBJ2-2; TRBD2 agrees at 8 bases. In germline, CDR1 is LNHNV, CDR2 YYDKDF (reference sequence). V gave up 5 bases and J gave up 6 bases; unmatched junction bases: 11. The CDR3 totals 16 residues. The CDR3 coding sequence is TGTGCCACCAGCTTAACTAGCGGATGGGCGGCCGGGGAGCTGTTTTTT. Translation gives CATSLTSGWAAGELFF.

V is TRBV4-2 and J is TRBJ2-1, with D possibly being TRBD2 (5 bases). The germline gives CDR1 LGHNA, CDR2 YNFKEQ. The CDR3 contains 16 residues. Trimming removed 4 bases at V and 9 bases at J, with 22 bases between. The CDR3 sequence is CASSPEPQRRSGEQFF. The CDR3 coding sequence is TGTGCCAGCAGCCCAGAACCGCAAAGGAGGTCTGGTGAGCAGTTCTTC.

This clonotype was recorded a few times. This chain connects TRBV4-1 to TRBJ1-2, with D perhaps TRBD1 (6 bases). V gave up 3 bases and J gave up 5 bases, with 10 bases separating them. The germline CDR1 and CDR2 sequences are MGHRA and YSYEKL. The CDR3 contains 13 residues. The CDR3: CASSQGARYGYTF. CDR3 coding DNA: TGCGCCAGCAGCCAGGGGGCCCGTTATGGCTACACCTTC.

This clonotype occurred many times. The rearrangement joins TRBV20-1 to TRBJ1-5, with 7 nucleotides matching TRBD1. Germline CDR1 is DFQATT and CDR2 is SNEGSKA (reference sequence). CDR3 length: 17 residues. V lost 6 bases and J lost 0; bases outside the gene matches: 14. This chain's CDR3 is CSAHRGFASYSNQPQHF. In DNA, the CDR3 is TGCAGTGCCCACAGGGGATTTGCCTCTTATAGCAATCAGCCCCAGCATTTT.

J is TRBJ2-3 and V is TRBV7-9, with D unclear. The V gene lost 7 bases and the J gene lost 0 bases, with 14 bases spanning the gap. Germline V lookup: CDR1 SEHNR, CDR2 FQNEAQ (reference sequence). The CDR3 has 15 residues. The CDR3 DNA follows: TGTGCCAGCACTCCTGGGCTTAGCAGCACAGATACGCAGTATTTT. Encoded protein: CASTPGLSSTDTQYF.

This chain joins TRBV4-3 and TRBJ2-7; 7 bases map to TRBD1. Germline V lookup: CDR1 LGHNA, CDR2 YSLEER. The CDR3 extends over 16 amino acids. The V and J ends lost 0 bases and 5 bases, in that order; junction bases with no gene match: 10. The CDR3 DNA reads as TGCGCCAGCAGCCAAGAAATAGGGGGCTTTGGCGACGAGCAGTACTTC. As protein: CASSQEIGGFGDEQYF.

This chain uses TRBV5-6 with TRBJ1-1, with D tentatively TRBD1 (5 bases). The CDR3 contains 15 residues. V lost 5 bases, J lost 3 bases, and 17 bases lay in between. Per germline, CDR1 SGHDT and CDR2 YYEEEE. CDR3 sequence reads: CASSLTGLRDTEAFF. DNA of the CDR3: TGTGCCAGCAGTCTTACAGGCCTCCGCGACACTGAAGCTTTCTTT.

The genes are TRBV11-3 and TRBJ2-1, with D possibly TRBD1 on 7 matching bases. Trimming cost V 4 bases and J 2 bases, with 12 bases left between them. CDR3 length: 15 amino acids. Looked up from germline, CDR1 is SGHNT and CDR2 is YENEEA. This CDR3 is CASSSRGAAYNEQFF. The CDR3 nucleotides read TGTGCCAGCAGCTCCAGGGGGGCCGCCTACAATGAGCAGTTCTTC.